The T cell receptor beta chain under discussion was sequenced for a study of blood T cell repertoires in COVID-19. Study background: Collection of acute and convalescent COVID-19 samples took place in the United States, Italy and Spain. Sources were T cells, B-cell-depleted T cells, or PBMCs; the material itself was cDNA or gDNA.

V shed 11 bases and J 4 bases; nucleotides not matched to a gene: 8. Germline CDR1 and CDR2: LNHDA and SQIVND (reference sequence). There are 13 residues in the CDR3. As processed by the authors: Reference gene primer amplification gave nucleated cell count estimates. The assay was immunoSEQ multiplex PCR, and TCRdb's table has in-frame clones only and misses some. V, J and clone size reflect that table, while D and trimming were determined from the DNA. The sample has some 200,000 clones, about 85% seen once. Sequenced input: peripheral blood. The sequence derives from a man aged 55 to 70 with active or convalescent COVID-19. V gene TRBV19 combines with J gene TRBJ2-3; 8 bases fit TRBD2. DNA of the CDR3: TGTGCCGCTAGACCAGCGGGGGCAGATACGCAGTATTTT. This gives the protein CAARPAGADTQYF.